This T cell receptor beta chain stems from a study of read filtering for tumor transcriptome and immune sequencing. Study-level information: Among patients, 17 to 20 were male and 14 female, aged roughly 47 to 90 (mean approximately 71). The study, taken as a whole, reports: Without single-read clonotypes, shared clonotype proportions correlated more between IR-seq and RNA-seq. The CD138-negative fraction was mixed bone marrow immune cells, not pure T cells.

Molecular barcoded adaptors covering alpha/delta and beta/gamma chains were used on roughly 400 ng RNA. MiXCR, applied by TCRdb to the reads, yields one record per CDR3 protein. The sample includes about 24,000 distinct CDR3 sequences, roughly 19% of them seen just once. The V end lost 0 bases, the J end lost 6 bases, and 9 bases lay between the germline ends. This CDR3 comprises 14 residues. Germline V gene sequence: CDR1 LNHNV, CDR2 YYDKDF (reference sequence). In regard to this clonotype: Its specificity is unknown.

The sample comprised a population of CD138-negative cells sorted from bone marrow. This chain joins TRBV15 and TRBJ1-5; possibly TRBD1 for D (6 bases). The receptor was isolated from a donor at least 40 years old with multiple myeloma. DNA for the CDR3: TGTGCCACCAGCAGAGAGACAGGTCTTCAGCCCCAGCATTTT. It codes for CATSRETGLQPQHF.